A selection of T cell receptor beta chains follows, all from one sample in a study of PD-L1 blockade in urothelial cancer. The assay was immunoSEQ multiplex PCR, and TCRdb's table has in-frame clones only and misses some. The sample has around 87,000 clones, 83% seen once. This specimen consisted of PBMCs, obtained around atezolizumab (anti-PD-L1) treatment. Every receptor here comes from a man aged 70 or older with urothelial cancer. Both conserved end residues are part of each CDR3. Each record gives: CDR3 length, V gene, clone size, J gene, D gene, CDR3 DNA, CDR3 protein. A D gene is named only where the DNA matches it firmly. For some rows the clone size is stated as once, few or many, or as a class when expanded; others skip it.

cdr3_length: 11; v_call: TRBV5-1; clone_size: -; j_call: TRBJ2-3; d_call: -; cdr3_nt: TGCGCCAGCATGACAGAAAATACGCAGTATTTT; cdr3_aa: CASMTENTQYF
cdr3_length: 13; v_call: TRBV10-3; clone_size: -; j_call: TRBJ1-2; d_call: -; cdr3_nt: TGTGCCATCAAGGATACAACTCGAGGGGGCTACACCTTC; cdr3_aa: CAIKDTTRGGYTF
cdr3_length: 12; v_call: TRBV6-1; clone_size: -; j_call: TRBJ2-7; d_call: -; cdr3_nt: TGTGCCAGCAGTGCGGACTTGGGAGAGCAGTACTTC; cdr3_aa: CASSADLGEQYF
cdr3_length: 15; v_call: TRBV5-1; clone_size: -; j_call: TRBJ1-1; d_call: -; cdr3_nt: TGCGCCAGCAGCCCGTCAGGGGCAGCGTACACTGAAGCTTTCTTT; cdr3_aa: CASSPSGAAYTEAFF
cdr3_length: 15; v_call: TRBV9; clone_size: -; j_call: TRBJ2-1; d_call: -; cdr3_nt: TGTGCCAGCAGCGTAGATGGTAGCAGGGGCAATGAGCAGTTCTTC; cdr3_aa: CASSVDGSRGNEQFF
cdr3_length: 14; v_call: TRBV2; clone_size: -; j_call: TRBJ1-1; d_call: -; cdr3_nt: TGTGCCAGCAGTGAACCGGGGGGCCGGACTGAAGCTTTCTTT; cdr3_aa: CASSEPGGRTEAFF
cdr3_length: 15; v_call: TRBV5-1; clone_size: -; j_call: TRBJ1-1; d_call: TRBD1; cdr3_nt: TGCGCCAGCAGCACACCGGGACAGGGTGGCACTGAAGCTTTCTTT; cdr3_aa: CASSTPGQGGTEAFF
cdr3_length: 17; v_call: TRBV5-1; clone_size: -; j_call: TRBJ2-5; d_call: TRBD1; cdr3_nt: TGCGCCAGCAGCACCAGCCGGGGACAGGGTACGGGGGAGACCCAGTACTTC; cdr3_aa: CASSTSRGQGTGETQYF
cdr3_length: 16; v_call: TRBV6-5; clone_size: few; j_call: TRBJ1-2; d_call: TRBD1; cdr3_nt: TGTGCCAGCAGTTCCCCCCGAACAGGGGGCCGCTATGGCTACACCTTC; cdr3_aa: CASSSPRTGGRYGYTF
cdr3_length: 16; v_call: TRBV5-4; clone_size: once; j_call: TRBJ2-3; d_call: TRBD2; cdr3_nt: TGTGCCAGCAGCGCCGCGGAGCGGGGGGTTACAGATACGCAGTATTTT; cdr3_aa: CASSAAERGVTDTQYF
cdr3_length: 18; v_call: TRBV13; clone_size: -; j_call: TRBJ2-3; d_call: TRBD2; cdr3_nt: TGTGCCAGCAGCTTAGTTTCAGCGGGGGTCTTGAAGACAGATACGCAGTATTTT; cdr3_aa: CASSLVSAGVLKTDTQYF
cdr3_length: 14; v_call: TRBV6-4; clone_size: -; j_call: TRBJ1-5; d_call: -; cdr3_nt: TGTGCCAGCAGTTTGGAGTATAGCAATCAGCCCCAGCATTTT; cdr3_aa: CASSLEYSNQPQHF
cdr3_length: 12; v_call: TRBV5-1; clone_size: -; j_call: TRBJ1-1; d_call: -; cdr3_nt: TGCGCCAGCAGACAGGGCGACACTGAAGCTTTCTTT; cdr3_aa: CASRQGDTEAFF
cdr3_length: 16; v_call: TRBV5-1; clone_size: -; j_call: TRBJ1-3; d_call: TRBD1; cdr3_nt: TGCGCCAGCAGCTTGACAGGGGTTGACTCTGGAAACACCATATATTTT; cdr3_aa: CASSLTGVDSGNTIYF
cdr3_length: 18; v_call: TRBV14; clone_size: -; j_call: TRBJ2-7; d_call: TRBD2; cdr3_nt: TGTGCCAGCAGCCAACTTGGTGTTAGCGGGATGGGAATCGGCGAGCAGTACTTC; cdr3_aa: CASSQLGVSGMGIGEQYF
cdr3_length: 16; v_call: TRBV10-1; clone_size: -; j_call: TRBJ2-5; d_call: TRBD2; cdr3_nt: TGCGCCAGCAGCGATGGACTAGCGGGGGGACAAGAGACCCAGTACTTC; cdr3_aa: CASSDGLAGGQETQYF
cdr3_length: 13; v_call: TRBV18; clone_size: -; j_call: TRBJ2-5; d_call: TRBD1; cdr3_nt: TGTGCCAGCTCACCGACAGGGGAAGAGACCCAGTACTTC; cdr3_aa: CASSPTGEETQYF
cdr3_length: 15; v_call: TRBV6-4; clone_size: -; j_call: TRBJ1-6; d_call: TRBD1; cdr3_nt: TGTGCCAGCAGTGACCCGACAGGGTGGAATTCACCCCTCCACTTT; cdr3_aa: CASSDPTGWNSPLHF
cdr3_length: 16; v_call: TRBV5-4; clone_size: once; j_call: TRBJ2-1; d_call: -; cdr3_nt: TGTGCCAGCAGCCCCAAGGACAAACGCTCCTACAATGAGCAGTTCTTC; cdr3_aa: CASSPKDKRSYNEQFF
cdr3_length: 14; v_call: TRBV19; clone_size: -; j_call: TRBJ2-2; d_call: -; cdr3_nt: TGTGCCAGTACCAGGACAGCGAACACCGGGGAGCTGTTTTTT; cdr3_aa: CASTRTANTGELFF
cdr3_length: 15; v_call: TRBV27; clone_size: -; j_call: TRBJ2-7; d_call: TRBD2; cdr3_nt: TGTGCCAGCAGTTTAAAAGGACTAGATTACTACGAGCAGTACTTC; cdr3_aa: CASSLKGLDYYEQYF
cdr3_length: 16; v_call: TRBV2; clone_size: -; j_call: TRBJ2-1; d_call: -; cdr3_nt: TGTGCCAGCAGTACCACTCTCGGTCTCCTAAACAATGAGCAGTTCTTC; cdr3_aa: CASSTTLGLLNNEQFF
cdr3_length: 13; v_call: TRBV10-3; clone_size: -; j_call: TRBJ2-7; d_call: -; cdr3_nt: TGTGCCGCTGGGGCAGAAGCCACCTACGAGCAGTACTTC; cdr3_aa: CAAGAEATYEQYF
cdr3_length: 12; v_call: TRBV19; clone_size: -; j_call: TRBJ1-4; d_call: TRBD1; cdr3_nt: TGTGCCAGCCGCCGGGACAGGGGAAAACTGTTTTTT; cdr3_aa: CASRRDRGKLFF
cdr3_length: 13; v_call: TRBV30; clone_size: -; j_call: TRBJ1-2; d_call: TRBD1; cdr3_nt: TGTGCCTGGAGTTTAACCGGGACAGGGGTAACGACCTTC; cdr3_aa: CAWSLTGTGVTTF
cdr3_length: 14; v_call: TRBV2; clone_size: -; j_call: TRBJ1-6; d_call: -; cdr3_nt: TGTGCCAGCAGTGAAGCTATCACTAGTTCACCCCTCCACTTT; cdr3_aa: CASSEAITSSPLHF
cdr3_length: 12; v_call: TRBV5-1; clone_size: -; j_call: TRBJ1-2; d_call: -; cdr3_nt: TGCGCCAGCAGCCCCGGTGGTAATGGCTACACCTTC; cdr3_aa: CASSPGGNGYTF
cdr3_length: 14; v_call: TRBV5-1; clone_size: -; j_call: TRBJ2-5; d_call: -; cdr3_nt: TGCGCCAGCAGCTTGCCGGGGATCCAAGAGACCCAGTACTTC; cdr3_aa: CASSLPGIQETQYF
cdr3_length: 13; v_call: TRBV5-4; clone_size: few; j_call: TRBJ1-1; d_call: -; cdr3_nt: TGTGCCAGCAGCGCCTATCAGGGGACTGAAGCTTTCTTT; cdr3_aa: CASSAYQGTEAFF
cdr3_length: 15; v_call: TRBV6-6; clone_size: -; j_call: TRBJ2-7; d_call: TRBD2; cdr3_nt: TGTGCCAGCAGAGACACTAGCGGTAGCTCCTACGAGCAGTACTTC; cdr3_aa: CASRDTSGSSYEQYF
cdr3_length: 16; v_call: TRBV11-2; clone_size: -; j_call: TRBJ2-1; d_call: TRBD2; cdr3_nt: TGTGCCAGCAGCTTCGGGACTAGCGGGAGCTTTAGTGAGCAGTTCTTC; cdr3_aa: CASSFGTSGSFSEQFF
cdr3_length: 17; v_call: TRBV21-1; clone_size: -; j_call: TRBJ1-4; d_call: -; cdr3_nt: TGTGCCAGCAGCAAAGCGCAAGCGGTCTTAGCTAATGAAAAACTGTTTTTT; cdr3_aa: CASSKAQAVLANEKLFF
cdr3_length: 13; v_call: TRBV10-3; clone_size: -; j_call: TRBJ1-5; d_call: -; cdr3_nt: TGTGCCATCAGCAGGGATAGCAATCAGCCCCAGCATTTT; cdr3_aa: CAISRDSNQPQHF
cdr3_length: 15; v_call: TRBV4-3; clone_size: -; j_call: TRBJ1-4; d_call: TRBD1; cdr3_nt: TGCGCCAGCAGCCAGGGGACAGGGCCAAATGAAAAACTGTTTTTT; cdr3_aa: CASSQGTGPNEKLFF
cdr3_length: 16; v_call: TRBV5-6; clone_size: once; j_call: TRBJ2-1; d_call: TRBD2; cdr3_nt: TGTGCCAGCAGCTTGCGCCTAGCGGGAAATTACAATGAGCAGTTCTTC; cdr3_aa: CASSLRLAGNYNEQFF
cdr3_length: 11; v_call: TRBV2; clone_size: -; j_call: TRBJ2-1; d_call: -; cdr3_nt: TGTGCCAGCAGCTCTAGCGTTGAGCAGTTCTTC; cdr3_aa: CASSSSVEQFF
cdr3_length: 16; v_call: TRBV27; clone_size: few; j_call: TRBJ1-5; d_call: -; cdr3_nt: TGTGCCAGCAGGTCACTAGCGGCATTAGGCAATCAGCCCCAGCATTTT; cdr3_aa: CASRSLAALGNQPQHF
cdr3_length: 14; v_call: TRBV6-1; clone_size: -; j_call: TRBJ1-2; d_call: -; cdr3_nt: TGTGCCAGCAGTGTAGACTCAACCTCCTATGGCTACACCTTC; cdr3_aa: CASSVDSTSYGYTF
cdr3_length: 14; v_call: TRBV9; clone_size: -; j_call: TRBJ2-1; d_call: -; cdr3_nt: TGTGCCAGCAGCGCGGGGACGGACTACGAGGGGCAGTTCTTC; cdr3_aa: CASSAGTDYEGQFF
cdr3_length: 12; v_call: TRBV6-6; clone_size: few; j_call: TRBJ2-4; d_call: -; cdr3_nt: TGTGCCAGCAGTTCGAGGGGGAACATTCAGTACTTC; cdr3_aa: CASSSRGNIQYF
cdr3_length: 14; v_call: TRBV6-1; clone_size: -; j_call: TRBJ1-2; d_call: TRBD1; cdr3_nt: TGTGCCAGCAGTGGGGGGACAGCTAACTATGGCTACACCTTC; cdr3_aa: CASSGGTANYGYTF
cdr3_length: 15; v_call: TRBV5-4; clone_size: -; j_call: TRBJ1-1; d_call: -; cdr3_nt: TGTGCCAGCAGCTTCGGTTCCCCAAGAAATACTGAAGCTTTCTTT; cdr3_aa: CASSFGSPRNTEAFF
cdr3_length: 13; v_call: TRBV2; clone_size: -; j_call: TRBJ1-1; d_call: -; cdr3_nt: TGTGCCAGCAGGGTCGGGAGGGAAACTGAAGCTTTCTTT; cdr3_aa: CASRVGRETEAFF
cdr3_length: 15; v_call: TRBV5-1; clone_size: few; j_call: TRBJ1-2; d_call: -; cdr3_nt: TGCGCCAGCAGCTTGAGTTTGGGGGGGCTTAGCGGCTACACCTTC; cdr3_aa: CASSLSLGGLSGYTF
cdr3_length: 15; v_call: TRBV5-6; clone_size: few; j_call: TRBJ1-2; d_call: TRBD1; cdr3_nt: TGTGCCAGCAGCTTGCAGGGGGCGCGAGTCTATGGCTACACCTTC; cdr3_aa: CASSLQGARVYGYTF
cdr3_length: 14; v_call: TRBV6-6; clone_size: -; j_call: TRBJ2-6; d_call: -; cdr3_nt: TGTGCCAGCACTCGAGACTCTGGGGCCAACGTCCTGACTTTC; cdr3_aa: CASTRDSGANVLTF
cdr3_length: 15; v_call: TRBV18; clone_size: -; j_call: TRBJ1-1; d_call: -; cdr3_nt: TGTGCCAGCTCACCATCAGCGGAGCTGAACACTGAAGCTTTCTTT; cdr3_aa: CASSPSAELNTEAFF
cdr3_length: 16; v_call: TRBV29-1; clone_size: -; j_call: TRBJ1-5; d_call: TRBD1; cdr3_nt: TGCAGCGTTGAATTCAGGGGGCGGATAAGCAATCAGCCCCAGCATTTT; cdr3_aa: CSVEFRGRISNQPQHF
cdr3_length: 13; v_call: TRBV5-1; clone_size: -; j_call: TRBJ2-5; d_call: -; cdr3_nt: TGCGCCAGCAGATTGTCCCGGGGGGAGACCCAGTACTTC; cdr3_aa: CASRLSRGETQYF
cdr3_length: 14; v_call: TRBV2; clone_size: once; j_call: TRBJ1-1; d_call: TRBD1; cdr3_nt: TGTGCCAGCAGTGAAGGCAGGGGGCGAACTGAAGCTTTCTTT; cdr3_aa: CASSEGRGRTEAFF
cdr3_length: 14; v_call: TRBV5-6; clone_size: -; j_call: TRBJ2-5; d_call: -; cdr3_nt: TGTGCCAGCAGCTTGGGCGGGGCCCAAGAGACCCAGTACTTC; cdr3_aa: CASSLGGAQETQYF
cdr3_length: 13; v_call: TRBV2; clone_size: -; j_call: TRBJ2-5; d_call: -; cdr3_nt: TGTGCCAGCAGTGTGAGGCAGCAAGAGACCCAGTACTTC; cdr3_aa: CASSVRQQETQYF
cdr3_length: 13; v_call: TRBV9; clone_size: -; j_call: TRBJ2-2; d_call: -; cdr3_nt: TGTGCCAGCAGCGAGACACCCACCGGGGAGCTGTTTTTT; cdr3_aa: CASSETPTGELFF
cdr3_length: 15; v_call: TRBV7-8; clone_size: -; j_call: TRBJ2-5; d_call: TRBD2; cdr3_nt: TGTGCCAGCAGCCCGTGGGGGGAGGGAACTCAGGCCCAGTACTTC; cdr3_aa: CASSPWGEGTQAQYF
cdr3_length: 17; v_call: TRBV19; clone_size: few; j_call: TRBJ1-2; d_call: -; cdr3_nt: TGTGCCAGTAGTACCCGCGGCGGGGGAGGGCCTAACTATGGCTACACCTTC; cdr3_aa: CASSTRGGGGPNYGYTF
cdr3_length: 16; v_call: TRBV27; clone_size: -; j_call: TRBJ1-5; d_call: -; cdr3_nt: TGTGCCAGCAGTCCAACCCCCGGGACTGCGAATCAGCCCCAGCATTTT; cdr3_aa: CASSPTPGTANQPQHF
cdr3_length: 19; v_call: TRBV19; clone_size: -; j_call: TRBJ1-5; d_call: -; cdr3_nt: TGTGCCAGTAGTGTTTGGGGGACATTACTTTTAGATAGCAATCAGCCCCAGCATTTT; cdr3_aa: CASSVWGTLLLDSNQPQHF